Below, 24 T cell receptor beta chains from the same sample are listed, as sequenced in a study of T cells in localized non-small cell lung cancer. Some clones are missing from TCRdb's copy, which holds only in-frame ones; the method was immunoSEQ multiplex PCR. The repertoire consists of roughly 13,000 clones, with over 85% occurring once and the leading ten covering approximately 2.9%. Sequenced here: peripheral blood mononuclear cells, sampled before any cancer treatment. These receptors were taken from a man aged 40 to 70 with stage III lung adenocarcinoma.

V gene TRBV19 combines with J gene TRBJ1-5; D is ambiguous. This CDR3 region has 15 residues. Germline values: CDR1 LNHDA, CDR2 SQIVND (reference sequence). Trimming took 3 bases from V and 5 from J, leaving 14 bases between them. CDR3 in amino acids: CASSIVGLGDQPQHF. The CDR3 nucleotides read TGTGCCAGTAGTATCGTCGGACTGGGCGATCAGCCCCAGCATTTT.

This sequence joins TRBV5-4 and TRBJ2-7; the D gene could be TRBD1 or TRBD2 (5 bases each). Trimming took off 2 bases at V and 6 bases at J, with 18 bases between the two ends. The CDR3 sequence is 15 residues long. Germline values: CDR1 SGHNT, CDR2 YYREEE (reference sequence). In nucleotides, the CDR3 is TGTGCCAGCAGCTTTTCGACCTGGGGGAGTGGCGAGCAGTACTTC. The encoded protein is CASSFSTWGSGEQYF.

The chain has TRBV5-4 and TRBJ1-4; D may be TRBD1 (5 bases). The germline CDR1 and CDR2 sequences are SGHNT and YYREEE (reference sequence). There are 18 residues in the CDR3. Trimming pared 5 bases from V and 4 bases from J, leaving 24 bases between. The CDR3 DNA is TGTGCCAGCAGTATAATAGGAGGGGACGCGGATTATAATGAAAAACTGTTTTTT. Its translation is CASSIIGGDADYNEKLFF.

This rearrangement joins TRBV10-3 to TRBJ1-2, with 11 bases aligning to TRBD1. J was trimmed by 7 bases and V by 6 bases; bases with no gene match: 7. Looked up from germline, CDR1 is ENHRY and CDR2 is SYGVKD. The CDR3 consists of 14 residues. The CDR3 sequence is CAISIGQGASGYTF. CDR3 nucleotides: TGTGCCATCAGCATAGGACAGGGGGCGAGTGGCTACACCTTC.

The rearrangement links TRBV10-3 to TRBJ2-3; a weak D match, TRBD2 (6 bases). V lost 4 bases to trimming and J lost 0 bases, with 14 bases between them. Germline-derived CDR1 and CDR2 are ENHRY and SYGVKD. The CDR3 runs to 16 residues. The CDR3 sequence is CAISGMEGRSTDTQYF. In nucleotides, the CDR3 is TGTGCCATCAGTGGGATGGAGGGGAGAAGCACAGATACGCAGTATTTT.

CDR3 DNA sequence: TGTGCCAGCAGTGAAGCCAGCGGAGTCTCCCCCTACGAGCAGTACTTC. Translated, it gives CASSEASGVSPYEQYF. The J gene is TRBJ2-7, the V gene TRBV6-1; D is perhaps TRBD2 (5 bases). The CDR3 covers 16 residues. V was clipped by 0 bases and J by 2 bases, with 14 bases between them. The germline V gene has CDR1 MNHNS and CDR2 SASEGT.

This rearrangement joins TRBV19 to TRBJ2-1; 8 nucleotides match TRBD2. The CDR3 has 14 amino acids. Germline V lookup: CDR1 LNHDA, CDR2 SQIVND (reference sequence). V shed 3 bases and J 5 bases; nucleotides not matched to a gene: 3. CDR3 amino acids: CASSMRLANNEQFF. CDR3 nucleotides: TGTGCCAGTAGTATGAGACTAGCGAACAATGAGCAGTTCTTC.

The J gene is TRBJ2-1, the V gene TRBV11-3; D might be TRBD1 or TRBD2, each matching 5 bases. CDR1 and CDR2 from the germline V gene are SGHNT and YENEEA. V gave up 4 bases and J gave up 6 bases, with 10 bases separating them. The CDR3 spans 13 residues. The CDR3 loop reads CASSSRGVNEQFF. CDR3 coding DNA: TGTGCCAGCAGCTCGAGGGGTGTCAATGAGCAGTTCTTC.

The chain has TRBV7-9 and TRBJ2-3; D may be TRBD2 (5 bases). Germline-derived CDR1 and CDR2 are SEHNR and FQNEAQ (reference sequence). There are 15 residues in the CDR3. Trimming left V 1 base short and J 0 bases short, with 8 bases between. CDR3 nucleotides: TGTGCCAGCAGCTTAGTGGGGAGAAGCACAGATACGCAGTATTTT. Translating it yields CASSLVGRSTDTQYF.

The rearrangement joins TRBV6-1 to TRBJ1-2; 7 nucleotides align to TRBD1. V trimming: 7 bases; J trimming: 7 bases; junction bases outside the gene matches: 15. Germline V gives CDR1 MNHNS, CDR2 SASEGT. There are 15 residues in the CDR3. This CDR3 reads CASTSTRRGRVGYTF. In nucleotides, the CDR3 is TGTGCCAGCACCTCTACGCGAAGGGGGCGCGTTGGCTACACCTTC.

This chain joins TRBV10-3 and TRBJ2-3; 11 bases agree with TRBD2. The CDR3 sequence is 14 residues long. Germline V gene sequence: CDR1 ENHRY, CDR2 SYGVKD. V shed 6 bases and J 4 bases; nucleotides not matched to a gene: 3. The CDR3 is CAISLAGGADTQYF. CDR3 in DNA: TGTGCCATCAGCCTAGCGGGAGGCGCAGATACGCAGTATTTT.

The chain combines TRBV7-9 with TRBJ2-1, with 9 nucleotides matching TRBD2. The CDR3 sequence is 15 residues long. Trimming at V came to 5 bases and at J to 6 bases, leaving 8 bases not matched to a gene. Germline V gives CDR1 SEHNR, CDR2 FQNEAQ (reference sequence). CDR3 in DNA: TGTGCCAGCAGCCCCCTGGCTAGCGGGATCAATGAGCAGTTCTTC. This sequence encodes CASSPLASGINEQFF.

The gene calls are TRBV7-2 and TRBJ2-3; D gene ambiguous. In germline, CDR1 is SGHTA, CDR2 FQGNSA. The germline V and J ends were trimmed by 5 bases and 6 bases, with 15 bases remaining between them. CDR3 length equals 14 residues. The chain's CDR3 is CASSHRRERDTQYF. CDR3 sequence (DNA): TGTGCCAGCAGCCACCGACGCGAAAGGGATACGCAGTATTTT. Supplemented by reference TRBV7-2 and TRBJ2-3, the full variable domain reads GAGVSQSPSNKVTEKGKDVELRCDPISGHTALYWYRQSLGQGLEFLIYFQGNSAPDKSGLPSDRFSAERTGGSVSTLTIQRTQQEDSAVYLCASSHRRERDTQYFGPGTRLTVL.

V gene TRBV6-9 combines with J gene TRBJ2-7; TRBD1 agrees at 7 bases. This CDR3 comprises 15 residues. V dropped 3 bases and J dropped 2; count of bases not matched to a gene: 7. CDR1 MNHGY and CDR2 SVAAGI come from the germline V gene. The CDR3 sequence: CASSYSQGETYEQYF. The CDR3 DNA reads TGTGCCAGCAGTTACTCGCAGGGGGAGACCTACGAGCAGTACTTC.

The chain has TRBV5-8 and TRBJ2-1, with 9 bases aligning to TRBD1. The CDR3 length is 16 residues. The ends lost 6 bases at V and 5 bases at J; junction bases unmatched: 12. Germline assignment: CDR1 SGHTS and CDR2 YDEGEE. CDR3 in amino acids: CASTQTGGRSHNEQFF. The CDR3 DNA reads TGTGCCAGCACCCAAACAGGGGGCAGGTCTCACAATGAGCAGTTCTTC.

V usage is TRBV14 and J usage is TRBJ2-1; 10 positions agree with TRBD2. This CDR3 has 17 amino acids. Per the germline V gene, CDR1 is SGHDN and CDR2 is FVKESK. V was clipped by 1 base and J by 2 bases; unmatched bases: 5. The CDR3 here is CASSQGFSGRAYNEQFF. DNA of the CDR3: TGTGCCAGCAGCCAAGGATTCAGCGGGAGGGCCTACAATGAGCAGTTCTTC. The full variable domain, in which reference TRBV14 and TRBJ2-1 provide the parts outside the CDR3, is EAGVTQFPSHSVIEKGQTVTLRCDPISGHDNLYWYRRVMGKEIKFLLHFVKESKQDESGMPNNRFLAERTGGTYSTLKVQPAELEDSGVYFCASSQGFSGRAYNEQFFGPGTRLTVL.

CDR3: CASSWTAASSYEQYF. The CDR3 bases are TGTGCCAGCAGCTGGACAGCGGCGAGCTCCTACGAGCAGTACTTC. The chain has TRBV7-2 and TRBJ2-7; a possible D gene is TRBD1 (6 bases). Germline loops: CDR1 SGHTA, CDR2 FQGNSA. V lost 4 bases and J lost 0, with 13 bases in between. The CDR3 extends over 15 amino acids.

The chain combines TRBV4-3 with TRBJ2-3; no definite D call. This CDR3 is 13 amino acids long. Germline CDR1 and CDR2: LGHNA and YSLEER. The V end lost 1 base, the J end lost 1 base, and 3 bases lay between the germline ends. In nucleotides, the CDR3 is TGCGCCAGCAGCCAAGGCCGCACAGATACGCAGTATTTT. This encodes CASSQGRTDTQYF.

The gene calls are TRBV7-2 and TRBJ2-5; possibly TRBD1 for D (6 bases). The CDR3 length is 16 residues. V lost 1 base to trimming and J lost 0 bases, with 12 bases between them. Germline-derived CDR1 and CDR2 are SGHTA and FQGNSA. The CDR3, as DNA: TGTGCCAGCAGCTTAGTCGGGACACGGTACCAAGAGACCCAGTACTTC. Protein: CASSLVGTRYQETQYF.

This chain links TRBV5-4 with TRBJ2-5, with 7 bases identical to TRBD1. CDR1 SGHNT and CDR2 YYREEE come from the germline V gene (reference sequence). The length of the CDR3 is 12 residues. Germline trimming cut 10 bases from V and 1 base from J; bases unmatched to any gene: 4. CDR3 in amino acids: CAVRDSQETQYF. Written as DNA, the CDR3 is TGTGCCGTCCGGGACAGCCAAGAGACCCAGTACTTC.

The V gene is TRBV6-5, the J gene TRBJ1-1, with D possibly being TRBD1 (5 bases). The CDR3 has 15 residues. CDR1 and CDR2 (germline): MNHEY, SVGAGI. V lost 9 bases and J lost 8, with 25 bases in between. The CDR3 protein is CASSGGRVSLGEAFF. In DNA form, the CDR3 reads TGTGCCAGTTCCGGAGGCAGGGTATCCCTCGGGGAAGCTTTCTTT.

The gene calls are TRBV28 and TRBJ2-5; the D is unclear. Trimming shortened V by 5 bases and J by 4 bases, and 11 bases separated the two germline ends. The length of the CDR3 is 13 residues. Per the germline V gene, CDR1 is MDHEN and CDR2 is SYDVKM. The CDR3 loop is CASSPAIAETQYF. In nucleotides, the CDR3 is TGTGCCAGCAGTCCCGCGATCGCAGAGACCCAGTACTTC.

The chain uses TRBV9 and TRBJ2-7; TRBD2 agrees at 14 bases. CDR1 is SGDLS and CDR2 is YYNGEE in the germline V gene. Trimming cost V 4 bases and J 3 bases; bases outside gene matches: 3. The CDR3 length is 15 residues. CDR3 bases: TGTGCCAGCAGCCCTGGGACTAGCGGGAGCTACGAGCAGTACTTC. Translation gives CASSPGTSGSYEQYF.

This clone has more than one count but fewer than ten. The V and J genes are TRBV29-1 and TRBJ2-7; D might be TRBD1 (5 bases). V was trimmed by 4 bases and J by 0 bases, leaving 7 bases between them. Germline assignment: CDR1 SQVTM and CDR2 ANQGSEA. The CDR3 sequence is 12 residues long. The CDR3: CSVGQTSYEQYF. CDR3 nucleotide sequence: TGCAGCGTTGGACAGACCTCCTACGAGCAGTACTTC.